This T cell receptor beta chain is from a study of CD8 T cells in ankylosing spondylitis. Study outcomes and limitations: Enrichment of disease-linked clones was reportedly significant in matched ankylosing spondylitis synovial fluid. Among TCR beta sequences, a motif of 7 to 9 highly homologous variants appeared characteristic of ankylosing spondylitis blood. Relatively rare in peripheral blood, disease-linked clones were also CD8+.

The authors made TCR beta libraries by quantitative 5'-RACE with molecular barcodes. TCRdb re-called the 5' RACE reads through MiXCR, storing one row per CDR3 protein. The sample yields roughly 700,000 distinct CDR3 sequences, 15% to 20% seen once. This clonotype was counted between two and nine times. Its specificity is not known. Deletions cut 6 bases from V and 6 bases from J, with 12 bases between. The CDR3 is made up of 12 amino acids. Germline CDR1 reads SEHNR; CDR2 reads FQNEAQ (reference sequence). The sequencing input was blood, either unsorted or a sorted T cell fraction (not recorded which). The clonotype originates from a male donor with ankylosing spondylitis. The genes are TRBV7-9 and TRBJ2-7, with D maybe TRBD2 (5 bases). The CDR3 DNA sequence: TGTGCCAGCAGTCATACTAGTCTCGAGCAGTACTTC. Protein product: CASSHTSLEQYF.